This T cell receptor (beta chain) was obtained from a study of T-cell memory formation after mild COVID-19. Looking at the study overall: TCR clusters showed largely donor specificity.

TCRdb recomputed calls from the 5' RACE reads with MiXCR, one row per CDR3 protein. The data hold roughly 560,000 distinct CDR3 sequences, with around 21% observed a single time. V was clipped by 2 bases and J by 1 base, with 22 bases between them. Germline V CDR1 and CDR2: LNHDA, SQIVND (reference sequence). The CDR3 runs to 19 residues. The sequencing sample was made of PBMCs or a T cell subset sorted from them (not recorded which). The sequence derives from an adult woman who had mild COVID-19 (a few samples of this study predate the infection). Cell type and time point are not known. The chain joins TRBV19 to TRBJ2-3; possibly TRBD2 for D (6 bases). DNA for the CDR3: TGTGCCAGTAGTATATTCCCAGCGGGTCCGACTTTAGGCACAGATACGCAGTATTTT. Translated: CASSIFPAGPTLGTDTQYF.